What follows is one TCR beta chain and its context. Its antigen is undetermined. The protocol was immunoSEQ multiplex PCR, while the TCRdb copy is restricted to in-frame clones and leaves out a portion. This sample has around 140,000 clones, with approximately 94% found just once. These data come from a study of cytomegalovirus exposure and HLA in healthy donors. General study results and limits: Researchers reported that a few CMV-associated chains were confirmed in vitro as CMV antigen-specific.

The sequencing sample was made of PBMCs. The origin of this receptor is a young man in good health and CMV-seropositive.

The CDR3 DNA is TGTGCCAGCAGCTTGGGGGCACAGGATACGCAGTATTTT. It translates to CASSLGAQDTQYF. This chain connects TRBV5-4 to TRBJ2-3; D uncertain. V was pared by 0 bases and J by 6 bases, with 8 bases between. Germline-derived CDR1 and CDR2 are SGHNT and YYREEE (reference sequence). The CDR3 sequence is 13 residues long.